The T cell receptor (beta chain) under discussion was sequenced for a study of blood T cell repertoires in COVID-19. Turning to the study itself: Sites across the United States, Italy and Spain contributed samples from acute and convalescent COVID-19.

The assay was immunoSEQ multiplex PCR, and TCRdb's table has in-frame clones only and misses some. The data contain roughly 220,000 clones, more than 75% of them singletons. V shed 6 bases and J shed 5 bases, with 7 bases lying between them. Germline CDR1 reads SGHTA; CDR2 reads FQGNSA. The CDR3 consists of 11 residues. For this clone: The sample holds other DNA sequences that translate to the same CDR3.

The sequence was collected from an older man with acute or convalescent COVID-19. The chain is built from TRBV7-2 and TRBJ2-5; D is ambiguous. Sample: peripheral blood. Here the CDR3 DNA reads TGTGCCAGCAGTTTTAGTGAGACCCAGTACTTC. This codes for CASSFSETQYF.